The 30 T cell receptor beta chains below were found in one sample sequenced in a study of identical twins. One entry per CDR3 protein, called by TCRdb with MiXCR from the 5' RACE reads. The sample carries around 500,000 distinct CDR3 sequences, 11% to 15% recorded once. These data are also associated with another study on yellow fever vaccine responses in identical twins.

Sequencing was performed on CD4+ T cells sorted from blood. The receptors originated from a woman younger than 30 in good health.

The chain couples TRBV3-1 to TRBJ2-7; TRBD2 is a possible D gene (6 bases). The CDR3 covers 16 residues. The germline V gene has CDR1 LGHDT and CDR2 YNNKEL (reference sequence). Trimming pared 2 bases from V and 2 bases from J, leaving 16 bases between. The CDR3 DNA follows: TGTGCCAGCAGCCAAACGGCGGTTAGCGGCCCCTACGAGCAGTACTTC. It encodes CASSQTAVSGPYEQYF.

A few counts support this clonotype. V usage is TRBV2 and J usage is TRBJ2-4; no clear D. The CDR3 is 15 residues long. Germline V gene lookup returns CDR1 SNHLY and CDR2 FYNNEI. With 4 bases removed from V and 0 bases from J, the gap between germline ends came to 10 bases. The CDR3 loop is CASSVTLIAKNIQYF. The CDR3 coding sequence is TGTGCCAGCAGTGTAACCTTAATAGCCAAAAACATTCAGTACTTC. Combining the CDR3 with reference TRBV2 and TRBJ2-4 gives the whole variable domain EPEVTQTPSHQVTQMGQEVILRCVPISNHLYFYWYRQILGQKVEFLVSFYNNEISEKSEIFDDQFSVERPDGSNFTLKIRSTKLEDSAMYFCASSVTLIAKNIQYFGAGTRLSVL.

This clonotype showed up just a few times. The gene calls are TRBV24-1 and TRBJ2-2, with 8 bases that match TRBD2. CDR1 and CDR2 from the germline V gene are KGHDR and SFDVKD. The CDR3 length is 17 residues. J gave up 5 bases and V 4 bases, and 11 bases lay outside the gene matches. The DNA for the CDR3 is TGTGCCACCAGTGACCCCGCCCGACTAGCGCCGACCGGGGAGCTGTTTTTT. Encoded protein: CATSDPARLAPTGELFF.

The CDR3 DNA is TGTGCCAGCAGCCATAATAAGTGGGGATCCATACAAGAGACCCAGTACTTC. It codes for CASSHNKWGSIQETQYF. This chain connects TRBV3-1 to TRBJ2-5; D gene ambiguous. V was pared by 3 bases and J by 2 bases, with 19 bases between. CDR1 and CDR2 from the germline V gene are LGHDT and YNNKEL (reference sequence). The CDR3 loop spans 17 amino acids.

Many counts were recorded for this clonotype. V gene TRBV4-2 combines with J gene TRBJ2-5; D is ambiguous. This CDR3 is 14 amino acids long. CDR1 and CDR2 from the germline V gene are LGHNA and YNFKEQ. V was cut by 0 bases and J by 5 bases, with 10 bases left in between. The CDR3 nucleotides are TGTGCCAGCAGCCAAGAGATGTTACAGGAGACCCAGTACTTC. It encodes CASSQEMLQETQYF.

Here the CDR3 reads CASSSPNDGTGELFF. The CDR3 region has the DNA TGTGCCAGCAGCTCCCCAAACGACGGCACCGGGGAGCTGTTTTTT. The chain employs TRBV7-3 and TRBJ2-2, with D unresolved. Germline CDR1 and CDR2: SGHTA and FQGTGA. This CDR3 is built from 15 residues. V dropped 4 bases and J dropped 4 bases, with 13 bases sitting between them. Filled out from reference TRBV7-3 and TRBJ2-2, the complete variable domain reads GAGVSQTPSNKVTEKGKYVELRCDPISGHTALYWYRQSLGQGPEFLIYFQGTGAADDSGLPNDRFFAVRPEGSVSTLKIQRTERGDSAVYLCASSSPNDGTGELFFGEGSRLTVL.

DNA for the CDR3: TGTGCCAGCAGTCCCGACAGGGAAGGGGGATCGGAGCAGTTCTTC. This sequence encodes CASSPDREGGSEQFF. The chain recombines TRBV6-1 with TRBJ2-1; 7 bases match TRBD1. The V gene's germline CDR1 is MNHNS and CDR2 SASEGT. V shed 5 bases and J 10 bases; nucleotides not matched to a gene: 14. The CDR3 is 15 residues long.

This clonotype was seen only a few times. The rearrangement joins TRBV28 to TRBJ2-7; D is perhaps TRBD1 (6 bases). From germline, CDR1 is MDHEN and CDR2 SYDVKM. The CDR3 contains 12 residues. Trimming took 2 bases from V and 9 from J, leaving 11 bases between them. The DNA of the CDR3 is TGTGCCAGCAGTTTAAGGGGGACGGGGCAGTACTTC. The encoded protein is CASSLRGTGQYF. Full variable domain (rest looked up from reference TRBV28 and TRBJ2-7): DVKVTQSSRYLVKRTGEKVFLECVQDMDHENMFWYRQDPGLGLRLIYFSYDVKMKEKGDIPEGYSVSREKKERFSLILESASTNQTSMYLCASSLRGTGQYFGPGTRLTVT.

The sample holds many counts of this clonotype. The rearrangement uses TRBV10-3 and TRBJ2-2, with 7 bases lining up with TRBD1. The CDR3 runs to 16 residues. After removal of 6 bases from V and 0 bases from J, the junction contained 7 bases not matched to a gene. Germline-derived CDR1 and CDR2 are ENHRY and SYGVKD. For the CDR3, the DNA is TGTGCCATCAGGAAAGTCGGGACAGCGAACACCGGGGAGCTGTTTTTT. It codes for CAIRKVGTANTGELFF.

This clonotype was detected a few times. The chain employs TRBV24-1 and TRBJ2-1, with TRBD1 matching 8 bases. V lost 5 bases and J lost 3; bases outside the gene matches: 5. This CDR3 has 15 residues. The germline gives CDR1 KGHDR, CDR2 SFDVKD. Here the CDR3 DNA reads TGTGCCACCAGTGGGGACAGGACCCTCTACAATGAGCAGTTCTTC. Protein sequence: CATSGDRTLYNEQFF.

This clonotype was recorded a few times. V is TRBV27 and J is TRBJ2-1; D not certain. V was trimmed by 0 bases and J by 4 bases, leaving 19 bases between them. This CDR3 contains 18 residues. The germline V gene has CDR1 MNHEY and CDR2 SMNVEV (reference sequence). CDR3 sequence (DNA): TGTGCCAGCAGTTTATCCGACCTCTACAACAACGTATACAATGAGCAGTTCTTC. Encoded protein: CASSLSDLYNNVYNEQFF.

This chain uses TRBV11-3 with TRBJ2-1; D is uncertain. V was shortened by 0 bases and J by 4 bases, with 7 bases between the two germline ends. The CDR3 has 14 residues. Looked up from germline, CDR1 is SGHNT and CDR2 is YENEEA. CDR3 loop: CASSLDPYYNEQFF. The DNA of the CDR3 is TGTGCCAGCAGCTTAGATCCATATTACAATGAGCAGTTCTTC. The variable domain in full, completed from reference TRBV11-3 and TRBJ2-1, reads EAGVVQSPRYKIIEKKQPVAFWCNPISGHNTLYWYLQNLGQGPELLIRYENEEAVDDSQLPKDRFSAERLKGVDSTLKIQPAELGDSAVYLCASSLDPYYNEQFFGPGTRLTVL.

This clonotype was counted only a few times. The CDR3, as DNA: TGCAGTGCTAGGGTAAATTGGAGGGGTTACGAGCAGTACTTC. The encoded protein is CSARVNWRGYEQYF. This sequence joins TRBV20-1 and TRBJ2-7, with D maybe TRBD2 (6 bases). The CDR3 loop spans 14 amino acids. V gave up 3 bases and J gave up 4 bases, with 16 bases separating them. The germline V gene encodes CDR1 DFQATT and CDR2 SNEGSKA (reference sequence).

This clonotype was counted ten times or more. This sequence joins TRBV7-8 and TRBJ2-5; no clear D gene. The length of the CDR3 is 15 residues. V lost 4 bases, J lost 1 base, and 13 bases lay in between. Germline loops: CDR1 SGHVS, CDR2 FQNEAQ. The CDR3 DNA sequence: TGTGCCAGCAGCTATTCTACAGAACCCCAAGAGACCCAGTACTTC. Its protein product is CASSYSTEPQETQYF.

This clonotype was observed a handful of times. For the CDR3, the DNA is TGTGCCATCAGTGAGGACCAGGGGGAATTGACCCAGTACTTC. Its translation is CAISEDQGELTQYF. The chain employs TRBV10-3 and TRBJ2-5, with TRBD1 matching 7 bases. Trimming at V came to 2 bases and at J to 7 bases, leaving 7 bases not matched to a gene. The germline gives CDR1 ENHRY, CDR2 SYGVKD. CDR3 length equals 14 residues.

This clonotype came up a few times. V is TRBV6-1 and J is TRBJ1-2, with 9 bases that match TRBD1. The CDR3 extends over 13 amino acids. Trimming at V came to 6 bases and at J to 7 bases, leaving 6 bases not matched to a gene. Germline V gives CDR1 MNHNS, CDR2 SASEGT. CDR3 DNA sequence: TGTGCCAGCAGGACCGGGACAGGGAGTGGCTACACCTTC. It specifies CASRTGTGSGYTF.

The CDR3: CASRTTKNEQFF. As DNA, the CDR3 is TGTGCCAGCAGGACCACTAAGAATGAGCAGTTCTTC. The chain recombines TRBV28 with TRBJ2-1, with D unresolved. Trimming shortened V by 6 bases and J by 7 bases, and 10 bases separated the two germline ends. Per the germline V gene, CDR1 is MDHEN and CDR2 is SYDVKM. The CDR3 is 12 residues long.

As DNA, the CDR3 is TGTGCCAGCAACCCACTTGGGGCCTCACGGAGCTCCTACAATGAGCAGTTCTTC. As protein: CASNPLGASRSSYNEQFF. The chain links TRBV28 to TRBJ2-1, with D perhaps TRBD1 (5 bases). Germline loops: CDR1 MDHEN, CDR2 SYDVKM. The length of the CDR3 is 18 residues. Trimming took 7 bases from V and 0 from J, leaving 22 bases between them. Looking up the rest from reference TRBV28 and TRBJ2-1 gives the full variable domain: DVKVTQSSRYLVKRTGEKVFLECVQDMDHENMFWYRQDPGLGLRLIYFSYDVKMKEKGDIPEGYSVSREKKERFSLILESASTNQTSMYLCASNPLGASRSSYNEQFFGPGTRLTVL.

This clonotype occurred many times. The V and J genes are TRBV3-1 and TRBJ1-3; D remains unclear. In germline, CDR1 is LGHDT, CDR2 YNNKEL (reference sequence). CDR3 length: 14 amino acids. V was shortened by 4 bases and J by 0 bases, with 7 bases between the two germline ends. The CDR3 reads CASSLTFSGNTIYF. CDR3 in DNA: TGTGCCAGCAGCCTAACGTTCTCTGGAAACACCATATATTTT.

This chain joins TRBV6-1 and TRBJ2-2, with D maybe TRBD1 (5 bases). Germline V gene sequence: CDR1 MNHNS, CDR2 SASEGT. The germline V and J ends were trimmed by 5 bases and 0 bases, with 10 bases remaining between them. There are 15 residues in the CDR3. Written as DNA, the CDR3 is TGTGCCAGCAGTCCGACAGTAGCGAACACCGGGGAGCTGTTTTTT. Amino acid sequence: CASSPTVANTGELFF.

There are a few counts of this clonotype. The chain employs TRBV6-1 and TRBJ2-2; weak D call: TRBD1 (5 bases). The V gene's germline CDR1 is MNHNS and CDR2 SASEGT. The CDR3 runs 17 residues. Trimming cost V 4 bases and J 1 base, with 16 bases left between them. The CDR3 region has the DNA TGTGCCAGCAGTGGACGAATCGACAGCCTGAACACCGGGGAGCTGTTTTTT. Protein sequence: CASSGRIDSLNTGELFF.

The chain employs TRBV28 and TRBJ2-3; no clear D. Between the trimmed V and J ends, which lost 7 bases and 9 bases, there was a span of 14 bases. Germline V lookup: CDR1 MDHEN, CDR2 SYDVKM. The length of the CDR3 is 12 residues. The DNA for the CDR3 is TGTGCCAGCACGGTGGCTAGTGGAACGCAGTATTTT. It yields the protein CASTVASGTQYF.

This clonotype was seen only a few times. The chain couples TRBV5-1 to TRBJ2-2, with a possible D match to TRBD2 (5 bases). This CDR3 spans 13 amino acids. Between the trimmed V and J ends, which lost 4 bases and 7 bases, there was a span of 11 bases. Germline-derived CDR1 and CDR2 are SGHRS and YFSETQ. CDR3 bases: TGCGCCAGCAGCCCCAATGGAGGCGGGGAGCTGTTTTTT. It is translated as CASSPNGGGELFF.

CDR3 amino acids: CASSSSGTNYEQYF. The CDR3 bases are TGTGCCAGCAGTTCCAGCGGGACTAACTACGAGCAGTACTTC. The genes are TRBV12-3 or TRBV12-4 and TRBJ2-7, with TRBD2 identical over 7 bases. Losses at the gene ends were 4 bases for V and 3 bases for J; bases not matched to a gene: 6. This CDR3 has 14 amino acids.

This sequence joins TRBV5-1 and TRBJ2-4, with 9 bases lining up with TRBD1. V shed 4 bases, J shed 4 bases, and the junction held 6 bases outside the gene matches. This CDR3 contains 15 residues. Germline assignment: CDR1 SGHRS and CDR2 YFSETQ. The CDR3 protein is CASSIGDREKNIQYF. The DNA for the CDR3 is TGCGCCAGCAGCATAGGGGACAGGGAGAAAAACATTCAGTACTTC.

This clonotype has ten or more counts. This CDR3 reads CASSATTGELFF. The CDR3 nucleotides read TGTGCCAGCAGCGCAACCACCGGGGAGCTGTTTTTT. The chain links TRBV28 to TRBJ2-2; D is undetermined. The V gene lost 6 bases and the J gene lost 4 bases, with 6 bases spanning the gap. Germline V gene data show CDR1 as MDHEN and CDR2 as SYDVKM. The CDR3 runs 12 residues.

The chain links TRBV11-2 to TRBJ2-1, with D possibly being TRBD1 (5 bases). The CDR3 has 16 residues. Germline V lookup: CDR1 SGHAT, CDR2 FQNNGV. V lost 1 base and J lost 5, with 15 bases in between. CDR3: CASSLVFRDWHNEQFF. DNA of the CDR3: TGTGCCAGCAGCTTAGTTTTCAGGGATTGGCACAATGAGCAGTTCTTC.

This clonotype was recorded a few times. This chain links TRBV27 with TRBJ1-5, with D perhaps matching TRBD1 (5 bases). The CDR3 has 15 amino acids. V gave up 4 bases and J gave up 5 bases, with 15 bases separating them. The germline V gene has CDR1 MNHEY and CDR2 SMNVEV (reference sequence). CDR3 in amino acids: CASSSLTGRDQPQHF. DNA of the CDR3: TGTGCCAGCAGTTCCCTAACAGGACGGGATCAGCCCCAGCATTTT.

The chain combines TRBV18 with TRBJ2-2; D gene unclear. This CDR3 is built from 15 residues. V lost 2 bases, J lost 2 bases, and 9 bases lay in between. Germline V gives CDR1 KGHSH, CDR2 LQKENI. In DNA, the CDR3 is TGTGCCAGCTCACCAATAGCTCCAAACACCGGGGAGCTGTTTTTT. Its protein product is CASSPIAPNTGELFF. Based on the CDR3 plus reference TRBV18 and TRBJ2-2, the full variable domain is NAGVMQNPRHLVRRRGQEARLRCSPMKGHSHVYWYRQLPEEGLKFMVYLQKENIIDESGMPKERFSAEFPKEGPSILRIQQVVRGDSAAYFCASSPIAPNTGELFFGEGSRLTVL.

The chain joins TRBV7-2 to TRBJ2-7; D not certain. From germline, CDR1 is SGHTA and CDR2 FQGNSA. V lost 1 base, J lost 3 bases, and 7 bases lay in between. The CDR3 length is 13 residues. The CDR3 DNA sequence: TGTGCCAGCAGCTTAGGTGAGAACTACGAGCAGTACTTC. Its protein product is CASSLGENYEQYF.